A selection of T cell receptor beta chains follows, all from one sample in a study of shared clonotypes between healthy human individuals. Method: immunoSEQ multiplex PCR; TCRdb's copy keeps in-frame clones and lacks some. The sample yields approximately 2,200,000 clones, around 93% seen once. The material sequenced was naive CD8+ T cells from PBMCs. Receptor source: a young man in good health. Some clones in this sample may be carry-over from other donors' samples. CDR3s include the opening cysteine and the closing phenylalanine or tryptophan. D genes are given only for firm matches. Size tells how often a clone was seen (once, few, many) or the class of an expanded clone, and some rows leave it out.

len	v_gene	d_gene	j_gene	abundance	CDR3nt	CDR3aa
14	TRBV6-5	-	TRBJ1-5	-	TGTGCCAGCAGTTACTCGATCTCGGGAGAGCCCCAGCATTTT	CASSYSISGEPQHF
14	TRBV29-1	TRBD2	TRBJ2-1	-	TGCAGCGTCCCAATAGCGGGATCTTACAATGAGCAGTTCTTC	CSVPIAGSYNEQFF
13	TRBV13	-	TRBJ2-7	-	TGTGCCAGCAGTCCCCCTAGCAGCTACGAGCAGTACTTC	CASSPPSSYEQYF
17	TRBV10-2	TRBD2	TRBJ2-7	-	TGCGCCAGCAGTGATCTCCGGCGGAGCGGGATCTCCTACGAGCAGTACTTC	CASSDLRRSGISYEQYF
15	TRBV28	TRBD1	TRBJ1-5	-	TGTGCCAGCAGTTTATCGTGGGACAGGGACCAGCCCCAGCATTTT	CASSLSWDRDQPQHF
15	TRBV13	-	TRBJ2-1	-	TGTGCCAGCAGCTTAGGGGCGGGAACATACAATGAGCAGTTCTTC	CASSLGAGTYNEQFF
16	TRBV9	-	TRBJ2-7	-	TGTGCCAGCAGCTCCGAACCGACGAGGACGGGGTACGAGCAGTACTTC	CASSSEPTRTGYEQYF
13	TRBV29-1	-	TRBJ2-7	-	TGCAGCGTTGTAGTAGAGGGGCCCCACGAGCAGTACTTC	CSVVVEGPHEQYF
17	TRBV27	-	TRBJ1-2	-	TGTGCCAGCAGTCATTACCCCGTTGGGTCTGAGTACTATGGCTACACCTTC	CASSHYPVGSEYYGYTF
16	TRBV21-1	-	TRBJ1-1	-	TGTGCCAGCAGCAAAGCGCTTTCCGACATGAACACTGAAGCTTTCTTT	CASSKALSDMNTEAFF
16	TRBV30	TRBD1	TRBJ1-1	few	TGTGCCTGGATTCCCCGAGGGACAGGGTTGAACACTGAAGCTTTCTTT	CAWIPRGTGLNTEAFF
17	TRBV4-2	TRBD2	TRBJ2-1	-	TGTGCCAGCAGCCAAGATCCCCTTAGCGGGAGGGACAATGAGCAGTTCTTC	CASSQDPLSGRDNEQFF
14	TRBV10-2	-	TRBJ2-1	-	TGCGCCAGCCACCCTAGTTCTTCCTACAATGAGCAGTTCTTC	CASHPSSSYNEQFF
14	TRBV7-3	-	TRBJ1-3	once	TGTGCCAGCAGTCGCCGGCCCTCTGGAAACACCATATATTTT	CASSRRPSGNTIYF